This passage covers 16 T cell receptor beta chains from one sample sequenced in a study of shared clonotypes between healthy human individuals. Using immunoSEQ multiplex PCR, the repertoire was profiled, and TCRdb retains in-frame clones only, with some absent. The sample records over 2 million clones, under 95% being singletons. Sequencing was carried out using naive CD4+ T cells from PBMCs. Subset in this sample: CD45RA+ positively selected. The receptors stem from a man aged 18 to 29 in good health. Some clones in this sample may be carry-over from other donors' samples.

This chain joins TRBV5-1 and TRBJ2-1; 10 nucleotides align to TRBD2. The junction had 6 bases not matched to a gene; V was cut back by 4 bases and J by 5 bases. Germline-derived CDR1 and CDR2 are SGHRS and YFSETQ. CDR3 size: 15 residues. The CDR3 DNA is TGCGCCAGCAGCGCTAGCGGGAGAGGCCACAATGAGCAGTTCTTC. Translation: CASSASGRGHNEQFF. Full variable domain (rest looked up from reference TRBV5-1 and TRBJ2-1): KAGVTQTPRYLIKTRGQQVTLSCSPISGHRSVSWYQQTPGQGLQFLFEYFSETQRNKGNFPGRFSGRQFSNSRSEMNVSTLELGDSALYLCASSASGRGHNEQFFGPGTRLTVL.

The V and J genes are TRBV20-1 and TRBJ1-1; D unresolved. The CDR3 sequence is 11 residues long. In germline, CDR1 is DFQATT, CDR2 SNEGSKA (reference sequence). Trimming left V 7 bases short and J 1 base short, with 7 bases between. The chain's CDR3 is CSGSSNTEAFF. The DNA for the CDR3 is TGCAGTGGCAGCTCGAACACTGAAGCTTTCTTT.

The chain joins TRBV27 to TRBJ1-5; TRBD1 matches 7 bases. CDR3 size: 15 residues. Per germline, CDR1 MNHEY and CDR2 SMNVEV (reference sequence). J gave up 2 bases and V 6 bases, and 7 bases lay outside the gene matches. CDR3 nucleotides: TGTGCCAGCAGATCGACAGGGATCGGCAATCAGCCCCAGCATTTT. Translation: CASRSTGIGNQPQHF.

This clone was counted between two and nine times. The gene calls are TRBV30 and TRBJ1-5, with D possibly being TRBD1 (5 bases). Trimming removed 1 base at V and 9 bases at J, with 16 bases between. The CDR3 is 14 amino acids. Looked up from germline, CDR1 is GTSNPN and CDR2 is SVGIG (reference sequence). Here the CDR3 reads CAWSGGVSTWPQHF. CDR3 nucleotide sequence: TGTGCCTGGAGTGGGGGGGTTAGCACGTGGCCCCAGCATTTT.

Concerning this clone: The same CDR3 can be traced to other DNA sequences in this sample. The CDR3 DNA reads as TGTGCCAGCAGCCTTCCGGGACTGAACACCGGGGAGCTGTTTTTT. Encoded protein: CASSLPGLNTGELFF. The chain carries TRBV5-4 and TRBJ2-2; D is perhaps TRBD2 (6 bases). V lost 4 bases to trimming and J lost 1 base, with 11 bases between them. The CDR3 is made up of 15 amino acids. The germline CDR1 and CDR2 sequences are SGHNT and YYREEE (reference sequence).

J is TRBJ1-5 and V is TRBV6-6; D gene uncertain. The V end was cut by 7 bases, the J end by 2 bases, with 9 bases between. The CDR3 runs to 13 residues. Germline assignment: CDR1 MNHNY and CDR2 SVGAGI (reference sequence). The CDR3, as DNA: TGTGCCAGCAAAATGGGTGGCAATCAGCCCCAGCATTTT. Translating gives CASKMGGNQPQHF.

CDR3 sequence (DNA): TGTGCCAGTAGAGAAAGAGGTGGGACCGCTACCTACGAGCAGTACTTC. Translated, it gives CASRERGGTATYEQYF. The chain is built from TRBV19 and TRBJ2-7; D possibly uses TRBD1 or TRBD2 (5 bases each). There are 16 residues in the CDR3. CDR1 LNHDA and CDR2 SQIVND come from the germline V gene (reference sequence). Trimming took off 6 bases at V and 2 bases at J, with 20 bases between the two ends.

The V gene is TRBV6-6, the J gene TRBJ2-2, with 12 bases matching TRBD2. The trim removed 7 bases at V and 7 bases at J, leaving 10 bases unmatched. The CDR3 has 16 residues. CDR1 and CDR2 (germline): MNHNY, SVGAGI (reference sequence). CDR3 loop: CASIYGLAGIGGELFF. DNA of the CDR3: TGTGCCAGCATCTACGGACTAGCGGGAATTGGCGGGGAGCTGTTTTTT.

V is TRBV18 and J is TRBJ2-7; the match to TRBD2 covers 7 bases. This CDR3 is 16 amino acids long. Germline trimming cut 0 bases from V and 5 bases from J; bases unmatched to any gene: 10. In germline, CDR1 is KGHSH, CDR2 LQKENI. The CDR3, as DNA: TGTGCCAGCTCACCACCCGGAAGACGGGGGAGGGACGAGCAGTACTTC. Translated, it gives CASSPPGRRGRDEQYF.

This chain links TRBV6-1 with TRBJ1-2; TRBD1 agrees at 8 bases. Germline V gives CDR1 MNHNS, CDR2 SASEGT. The V gene end was trimmed by 2 bases and the J gene end by 7 bases; junction bases not matched to a gene: 6. This CDR3 has 14 residues. The CDR3 nucleotides are TGTGCCAGCAGTGAAAATGACAGGGGACGTGGCTACACCTTC. Amino acids: CASSENDRGRGYTF.

The chain employs TRBV19 and TRBJ2-1, with TRBD1 identical over 7 bases. The CDR3 runs 15 residues. Unmatched junction bases numbered 10, after V lost 6 bases and J lost 5 bases. The germline V gene encodes CDR1 LNHDA and CDR2 SQIVND (reference sequence). CDR3: CASSRIRDRDNEQFF. CDR3 sequence (DNA): TGTGCCAGTAGCCGAATCCGGGACAGAGACAATGAGCAGTTCTTC.

The rearrangement joins TRBV5-1 to TRBJ2-3; TRBD1 is a possible D gene (6 bases). Germline V gives CDR1 SGHRS, CDR2 YFSETQ. V lost 4 bases and J lost 4, with 13 bases in between. The CDR3 consists of 14 residues. Here the CDR3 DNA reads TGCGCCAGCAGCGAAGGGGGAGTTCCAGATACGCAGTATTTT. Its translation is CASSEGGVPDTQYF.

With regard to this clone: Different DNA sequences within this sample yield the same CDR3. This CDR3 reads CASSLSSGSTDTQYF. In DNA form, the CDR3 reads TGTGCCAGCAGCTTATCTAGCGGGAGCACAGATACGCAGTATTTT. V gene TRBV7-3 combines with J gene TRBJ2-3; 8 bases line up with TRBD2. The CDR3 contains 15 residues. The V segment lost 2 bases and the J segment 0 bases; nucleotides outside the gene matches: 1. CDR1 and CDR2 from the germline V gene are SGHTA and FQGTGA.

CDR3 in amino acids: CATGQDQETQYF. As DNA, the CDR3 is TGTGCCACCGGACAGGACCAAGAGACCCAGTACTTC. The chain links TRBV10-3 to TRBJ2-5; 7 bases line up with TRBD1. The CDR3 extends over 12 amino acids. V was pared by 10 bases and J by 0 bases, with 2 bases of the junction left unmatched. CDR1 ENHRY and CDR2 SYGVKD come from the germline V gene.

This clone has just one count. The CDR3 DNA reads TGCGCCAGCAGCTTGGCCAGATCCGGGACTAGCGGCCAAGAGACCCAGTACTTC. Translating gives CASSLARSGTSGQETQYF. The gene calls are TRBV5-1 and TRBJ2-5; 11 bases fit TRBD2. Germline V gene lookup returns CDR1 SGHRS and CDR2 YFSETQ. The trim removed 0 bases at V and 1 base at J, leaving 8 bases unmatched. This CDR3 has 18 amino acids.

The chain couples TRBV6-1 to TRBJ1-2, with D perhaps matching TRBD1 (6 bases). This CDR3 has 20 amino acids. Deletions cut 3 bases from V and 9 bases from J, with 35 bases between. Germline V gene sequence: CDR1 MNHNS, CDR2 SASEGT. The CDR3 DNA sequence: TGTGCCAGCAGTGAGGACAGAAGTCTTCTTAAAGGGATGTTGGAAAGAAGCTACACCTTC. Its protein is CASSEDRSLLKGMLERSYTF.